The sequence of this T cell receptor (beta chain) was determined in a study of blood T cell repertoires in COVID-19. Turning to the study itself: The samples span acute and convalescent COVID-19 from the United States, Italy and Spain.

The CDR3 extends over 14 amino acids. Trimming removed 4 bases from V and 3 bases from J; junction bases left unmatched: 3. Germline loops: CDR1 SGHTA, CDR2 FQGNSA. TCRdb's copy holds only in-frame clones and misses some; the assay was immunoSEQ multiplex PCR. The sample records roughly 500,000 clones, approximately 91% being singletons. Ages ranged from about 18 to 89 years, with residence in fewer than 25 US areas. Cohort assignment relied on participant-reported clinical history. This chain joins TRBV7-2 and TRBJ2-7, with 10 nucleotides matching TRBD1. The sample consisted of PBMCs or T cells enriched from blood (not recorded which). The sequence came from a woman aged 55 to 70 who had recovered from COVID-19. CDR3: CASSSRDRGYEQYF. CDR3 DNA: TGTGCCAGCAGCTCCCGGGACAGGGGCTACGAGCAGTACTTC.